This TCR beta chain was captured by sequencing in a study of T cells expressing NK-cell markers. Germline V gene lookup returns CDR1 SGHTA and CDR2 FQGNSA. The CDR3 runs to 17 residues. TCRdb re-called the 5' RACE reads, yielding one record per CDR3 amino acid sequence without DNA. This repertoire includes a few hundred thousand distinct CDR3 sequences. The chain couples TRBV7-2 to TRBJ2-7; TCRdb lists TRBD2, though no DNA is available to test this call. This sequence originates from a man between 18 and 69 years old in good health. The material sequenced was blood T cells: a sorted CD56 or NKG2C T cell subset, CD4+ or CD8+ T cells, or bulk PBMC T cells (not recorded which). This CDR3 is CASSSPRWTSERYEQYF. The whole variable domain, remainder taken from reference TRBV7-2 and TRBJ2-7, is GAGVSQSPSNKVTEKGKDVELRCDPISGHTALYWYRQSLGQGLEFLIYFQGNSAPDKSGLPSDRFSAERTGGSVSTLTIQRTQQEDSAVYLCASSSPRWTSERYEQYFGPGTRLTVT.